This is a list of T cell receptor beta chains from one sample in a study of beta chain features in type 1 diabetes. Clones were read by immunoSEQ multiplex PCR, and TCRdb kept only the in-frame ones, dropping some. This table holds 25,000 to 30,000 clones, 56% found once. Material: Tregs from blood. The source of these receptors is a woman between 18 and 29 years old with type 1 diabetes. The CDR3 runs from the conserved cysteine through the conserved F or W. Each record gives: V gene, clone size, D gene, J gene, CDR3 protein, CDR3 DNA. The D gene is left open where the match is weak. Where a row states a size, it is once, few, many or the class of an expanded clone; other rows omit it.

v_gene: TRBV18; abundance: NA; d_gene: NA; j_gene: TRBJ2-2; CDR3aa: CASSQQGNTGELFF; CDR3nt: TGTGCCAGCTCCCAACAGGGGAACACCGGGGAGCTGTTTTTT
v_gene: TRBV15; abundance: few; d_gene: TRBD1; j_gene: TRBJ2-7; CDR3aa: CATSRDSGTGISSYEQYF; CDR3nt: TGTGCCACCAGCAGAGATTCCGGGACAGGAATAAGCTCCTACGAGCAGTACTTC
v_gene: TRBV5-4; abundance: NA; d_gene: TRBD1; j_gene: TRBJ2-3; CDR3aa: CASSLRDSYTDTQYF; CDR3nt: TGTGCCAGCAGCCTAAGGGACAGTTACACAGATACGCAGTATTTT
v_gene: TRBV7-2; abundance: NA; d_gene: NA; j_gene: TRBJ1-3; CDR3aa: CASSYSEGAGNTIYF; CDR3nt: TGTGCCAGCAGCTACAGCGAGGGTGCTGGAAACACCATATATTTT
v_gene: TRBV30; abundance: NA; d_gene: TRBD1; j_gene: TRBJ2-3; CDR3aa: CAWSVPQGADTQYF; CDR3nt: TGTGCCTGGAGTGTACCGCAGGGGGCAGATACGCAGTATTTT
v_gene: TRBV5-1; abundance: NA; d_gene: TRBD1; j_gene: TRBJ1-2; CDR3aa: CASSRTDRGAKGNGYTF; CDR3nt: TGCGCCAGCAGCAGGACGGACAGGGGTGCCAAAGGGAATGGCTACACCTTC
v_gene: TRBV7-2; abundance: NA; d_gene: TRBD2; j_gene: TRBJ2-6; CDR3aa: CASSPSGGSGANVLTF; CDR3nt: TGTGCCAGCAGCCCGTCGGGGGGCTCTGGGGCCAACGTCCTGACTTTC
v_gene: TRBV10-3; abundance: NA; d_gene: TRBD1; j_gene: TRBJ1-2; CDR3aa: CAIAAGLDRVGGYTF; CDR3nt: TGTGCCATCGCCGCGGGGTTGGACAGGGTAGGAGGCTACACCTTC
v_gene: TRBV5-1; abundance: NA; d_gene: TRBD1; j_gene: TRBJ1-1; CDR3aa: CASSLGTGKNTEAFF; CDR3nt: TGCGCCAGCAGCTTAGGGACAGGAAAGAACACTGAAGCTTTCTTT
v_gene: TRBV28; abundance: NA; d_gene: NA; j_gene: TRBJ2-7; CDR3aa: CASSSMGAYEQYF; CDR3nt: TGTGCCAGCAGTTCGATGGGGGCTTACGAGCAGTACTTC
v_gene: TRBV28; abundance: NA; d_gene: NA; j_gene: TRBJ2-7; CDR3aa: CASSALYEQYF; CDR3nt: TGTGCCAGCAGTGCGCTATATGAGCAGTACTTC
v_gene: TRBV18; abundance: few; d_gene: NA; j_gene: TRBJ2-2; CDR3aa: CASSPPAAANTGELFF; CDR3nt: TGTGCCAGCTCACCACCCGCGGCAGCGAACACCGGGGAGCTGTTTTTT
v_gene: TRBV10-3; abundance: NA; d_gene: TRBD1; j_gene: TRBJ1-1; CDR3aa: CAIGQGNTEAFF; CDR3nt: TGTGCCATCGGACAGGGGAACACTGAAGCTTTCTTT
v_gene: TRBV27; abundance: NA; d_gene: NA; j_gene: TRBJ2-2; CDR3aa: CASRNPLRDPTGELFF; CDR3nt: TGTGCCAGCAGGAACCCCCTCAGGGATCCCACCGGGGAGCTGTTTTTT
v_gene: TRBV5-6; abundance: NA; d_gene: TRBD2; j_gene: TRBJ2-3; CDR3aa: CASSLLGLAGGGHTDTQYF; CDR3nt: TGTGCCAGCAGCTTGTTGGGACTAGCGGGAGGGGGGCACACAGATACGCAGTATTTT
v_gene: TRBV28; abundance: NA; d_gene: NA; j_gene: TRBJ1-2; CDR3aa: CASSSTGRDLNYGYTF; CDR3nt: TGTGCCAGCAGTTCAACAGGACGAGACCTTAACTATGGCTACACCTTC
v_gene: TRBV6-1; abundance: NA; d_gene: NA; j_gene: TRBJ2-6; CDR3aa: CASSYVAGANVLTF; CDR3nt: TGTGCCAGCAGCTACGTGGCTGGGGCCAACGTCCTGACTTTC
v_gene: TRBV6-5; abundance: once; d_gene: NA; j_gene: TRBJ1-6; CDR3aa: CASSYSTGIRNSPLHF; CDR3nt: TGTGCCAGCAGTTACTCGACGGGAATTAGAAATTCACCCCTCCACTTT
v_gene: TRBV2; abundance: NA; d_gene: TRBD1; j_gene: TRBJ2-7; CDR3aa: CASSVSTGDGYEQYF; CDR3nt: TGTGCCAGCAGCGTATCGACAGGGGATGGCTACGAGCAGTACTTC
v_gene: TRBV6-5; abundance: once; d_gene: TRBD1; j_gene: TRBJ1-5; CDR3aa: CASSPGQGKNQPQHF; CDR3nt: TGTGCCAGCAGCCCCGGACAGGGCAAAAATCAGCCCCAGCATTTT
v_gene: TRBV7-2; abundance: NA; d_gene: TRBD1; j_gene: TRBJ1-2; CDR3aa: CASSLAWRQGYGYTF; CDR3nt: TGTGCCAGCAGCTTAGCTTGGAGACAGGGCTATGGCTACACCTTC
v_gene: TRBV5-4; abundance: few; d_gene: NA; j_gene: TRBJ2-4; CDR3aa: CASTSQGYKNIQYF; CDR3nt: TGTGCCAGCACCTCTCAGGGCTACAAAAACATTCAGTACTTC
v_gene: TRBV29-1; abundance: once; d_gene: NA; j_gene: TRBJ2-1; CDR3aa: CSVEVENEQFF; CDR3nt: TGCAGCGTTGAAGTAGAGAATGAGCAGTTCTTC
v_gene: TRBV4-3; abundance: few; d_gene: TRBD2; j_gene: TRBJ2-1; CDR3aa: CASSQGEGVAGIYNEQFF; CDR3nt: TGCGCCAGCAGCCAAGGGGAAGGGGTAGCGGGTATCTACAATGAGCAGTTCTTC
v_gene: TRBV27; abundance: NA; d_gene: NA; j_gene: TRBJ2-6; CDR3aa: CASSSRLSGANVLTF; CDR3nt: TGTGCCAGCAGTTCCCGACTCTCTGGGGCCAACGTCCTGACTTTC
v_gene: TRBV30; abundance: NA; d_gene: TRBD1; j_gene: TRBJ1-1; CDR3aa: CAWRPPTGPTEAFF; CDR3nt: TGTGCCTGGAGACCTCCGACAGGGCCCACTGAAGCTTTCTTT
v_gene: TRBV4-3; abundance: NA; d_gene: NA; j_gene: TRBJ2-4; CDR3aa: CASSPGQGEAKNIQYF; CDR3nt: TGCGCCAGCAGCCCAGGCCAGGGCGAAGCCAAAAACATTCAGTACTTC
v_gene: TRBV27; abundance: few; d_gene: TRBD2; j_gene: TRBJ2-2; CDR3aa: CASSSQRVAGAGELFF; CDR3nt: TGTGCCAGCAGTTCCCAGAGGGTAGCGGGAGCCGGGGAGCTGTTTTTT
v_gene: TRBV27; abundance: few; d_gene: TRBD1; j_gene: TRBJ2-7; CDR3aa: CASSLRTGGAYEQYF; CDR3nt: TGTGCCAGCAGTTTACGGACAGGGGGGGCCTACGAGCAGTACTTC
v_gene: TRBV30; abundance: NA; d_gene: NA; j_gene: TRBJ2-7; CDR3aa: CAWSGASRVHEQYF; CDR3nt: TGTGCCTGGAGTGGGGCTAGCCGCGTTCACGAGCAGTACTTC
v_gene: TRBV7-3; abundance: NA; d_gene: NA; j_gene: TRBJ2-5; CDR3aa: CASSLGNREFETQYF; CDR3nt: TGTGCCAGCAGCTTAGGAAACAGGGAGTTCGAGACCCAGTACTTC
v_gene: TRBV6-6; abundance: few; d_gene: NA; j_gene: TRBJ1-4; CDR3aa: CASTDLGKLFF; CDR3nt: TGTGCCAGCACCGACTTAGGAAAACTGTTTTTT
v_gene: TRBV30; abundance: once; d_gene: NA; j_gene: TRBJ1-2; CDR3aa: CAWTPWGLTNYGYTF; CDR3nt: TGTGCCTGGACCCCCTGGGGACTGACTAACTATGGCTACACCTTC
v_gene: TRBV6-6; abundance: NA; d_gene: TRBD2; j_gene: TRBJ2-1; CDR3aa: CASISKSGREQFF; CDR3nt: TGTGCCAGCATTAGCAAGAGCGGGAGAGAGCAGTTCTTC
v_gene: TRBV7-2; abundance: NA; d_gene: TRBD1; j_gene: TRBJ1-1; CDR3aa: CASKPGQGYTEAFF; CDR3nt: TGTGCCAGCAAACCGGGACAGGGGTACACTGAAGCTTTCTTT
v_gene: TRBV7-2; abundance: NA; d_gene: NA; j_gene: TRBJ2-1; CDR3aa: CASSPGYNEQFF; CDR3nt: TGTGCCAGCAGCCCGGGGTACAATGAGCAGTTCTTC
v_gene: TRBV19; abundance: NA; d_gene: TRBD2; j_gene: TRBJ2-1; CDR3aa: CASSVLLAGSSYNEQFF; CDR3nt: TGTGCCAGTAGTGTACTACTAGCGGGAAGCTCCTACAATGAGCAGTTCTTC
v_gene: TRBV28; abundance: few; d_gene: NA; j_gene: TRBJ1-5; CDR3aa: CASSLWSSNQPQHF; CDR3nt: TGTGCCAGCAGTTTATGGAGCAGCAATCAGCCCCAGCATTTT
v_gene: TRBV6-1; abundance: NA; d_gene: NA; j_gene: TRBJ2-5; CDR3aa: CASSEFARAGTQYF; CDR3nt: TGTGCCAGCAGTGAATTTGCCAGGGCTGGGACCCAGTACTTC
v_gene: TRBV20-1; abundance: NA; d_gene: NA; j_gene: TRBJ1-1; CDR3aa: CSATGTEAFF; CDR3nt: TGCAGTGCTACAGGGACTGAAGCTTTCTTT
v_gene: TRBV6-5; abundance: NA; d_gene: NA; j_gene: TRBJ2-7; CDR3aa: CASSYSSNSYEQYF; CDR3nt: TGTGCCAGCAGTTACTCGAGCAACTCCTACGAGCAGTACTTC
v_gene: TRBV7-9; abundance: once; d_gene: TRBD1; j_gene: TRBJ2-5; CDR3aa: CASSPGTGKETQYF; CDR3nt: TGTGCCAGCAGTCCCGGGACAGGGAAAGAGACCCAGTACTTC
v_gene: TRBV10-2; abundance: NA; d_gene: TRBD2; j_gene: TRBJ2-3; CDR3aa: CASSESRTSGMNTDTQYF; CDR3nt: TGCGCCAGCAGTGAGTCGAGGACTAGCGGGATGAACACAGATACGCAGTATTTT
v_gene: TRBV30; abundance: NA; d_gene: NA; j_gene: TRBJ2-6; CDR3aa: CAWSDVSSGANVLTF; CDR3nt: TGTGCCTGGAGTGATGTTAGCTCTGGGGCCAACGTCCTGACTTTC
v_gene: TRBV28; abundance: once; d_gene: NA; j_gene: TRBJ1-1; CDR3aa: CAADDRTSIEAFF; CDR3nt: TGTGCCGCTGATGACAGGACCTCTATAGAAGCTTTCTTT
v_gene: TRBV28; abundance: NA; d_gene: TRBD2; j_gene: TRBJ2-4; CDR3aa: CASSGRVREYF; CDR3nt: TGTGCCAGCAGTGGGAGGGTTCGGGAGTACTTC
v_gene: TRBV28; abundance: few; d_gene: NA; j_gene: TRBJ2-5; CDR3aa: CASAGATWGETQYF; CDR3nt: TGTGCCTCGGCAGGGGCCACCTGGGGAGAGACCCAGTACTTC
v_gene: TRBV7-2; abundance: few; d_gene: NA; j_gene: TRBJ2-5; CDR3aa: CASSVTYRVEETQYF; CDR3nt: TGTGCCAGCAGTGTAACCTATCGGGTAGAGGAGACCCAGTACTTC
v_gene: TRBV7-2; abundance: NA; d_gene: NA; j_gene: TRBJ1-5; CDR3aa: CASSPLAAHSNQPQHF; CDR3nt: TGTGCCAGCAGCCCCCTAGCGGCCCATAGCAATCAGCCCCAGCATTTT
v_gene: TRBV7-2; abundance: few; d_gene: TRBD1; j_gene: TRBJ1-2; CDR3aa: CASSPRTGKSGYTF; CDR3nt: TGTGCCAGCAGCCCCCGGACAGGGAAGTCTGGCTACACCTTC
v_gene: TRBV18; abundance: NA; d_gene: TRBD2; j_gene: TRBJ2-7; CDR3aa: CASSPGLAESGEQYF; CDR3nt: TGTGCCAGCTCACCGGGACTAGCGGAGTCGGGGGAGCAGTACTTC
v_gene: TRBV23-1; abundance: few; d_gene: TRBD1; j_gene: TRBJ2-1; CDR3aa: CASSGRGGQGSYNEQFF; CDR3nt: TGCGCCAGCAGTGGTAGAGGGGGACAGGGCTCCTACAATGAGCAGTTCTTC
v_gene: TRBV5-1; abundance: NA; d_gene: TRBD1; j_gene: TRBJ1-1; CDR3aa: CASSLVEQGRNTEAFF; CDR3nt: TGCGCCAGCAGCTTGGTAGAACAGGGGAGGAACACTGAAGCTTTCTTT
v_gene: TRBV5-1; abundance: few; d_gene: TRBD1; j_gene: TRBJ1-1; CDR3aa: CASSTGTGTEAFF; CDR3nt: TGCGCCAGCAGCACAGGGACAGGCACTGAAGCTTTCTTT
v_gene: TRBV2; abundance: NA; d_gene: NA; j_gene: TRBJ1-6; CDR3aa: CASSVIYSPLHF; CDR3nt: TGTGCCAGCAGTGTAATATATTCCCCCCTCCACTTT
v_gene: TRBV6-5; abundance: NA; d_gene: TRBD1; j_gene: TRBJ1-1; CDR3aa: CASSYGTGVNTEAFF; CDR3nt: TGTGCCAGCAGTTACGGGACAGGGGTGAACACTGAAGCTTTCTTT